This TCR beta chain was found in a study of OX40 agonist ivuxolimab in advanced cancers. Study observations and caveats: On average, CD8+ T cells had more expanded clones than CD4+.

The data were produced by immunoSEQ multiplex PCR, yet TCRdb's version contains in-frame clones alone and is incomplete. The table lists about 59,000 clones, 75% to 90% of them singletons, with 3% to 4.5% in the top ten. About this clone: Its cognate antigen is unknown.

In germline, CDR1 is MNHEY, CDR2 SVGAGI. The V end lost 0 bases, the J end lost 3 bases, and 8 bases lay between the germline ends. The length of the CDR3 is 15 residues. Sequenced material: CD4+ or CD8+ T cells sorted from blood, taken in a trial of the OX40 agonist ivuxolimab. This receptor was identified in an adult with an advanced solid tumor such as melanoma, head and neck, liver or kidney cancer. V gene TRBV6-5 combines with J gene TRBJ1-4; TRBD1 might be the D (5 bases). DNA of the CDR3: TGTGCCAGCAGTTACTCGTGGGGGTCTAATGAAAAACTGTTTTTT. Translating gives CASSYSWGSNEKLFF.